This TCR beta chain was observed in a study of cytomegalovirus exposure and HLA in healthy donors. Whole-study results and caveats: Accounts indicate the classifier identified cytomegalovirus status with strong specificity and sensitivity. Analysis performed later found about 17,000 TCR beta sequences associated with HLA alleles at 0.05 false discovery rate. The Asian-associated ancestry cluster reportedly had fewer N-insertions than the approximately 670-donor mean in a later analysis.

All the people who gave samples were healthy bone marrow donors. PCR was performed using 60 Vbeta and 13 Jbeta primers. Clones were read by immunoSEQ multiplex PCR, and TCRdb kept only the in-frame ones, dropping some. The data show some 200,000 clones, approximately 80% seen once. Germline CDR1 reads SGHDT; CDR2 reads YYEEEE. The V end lost 1 base, the J end lost 10 bases, and 9 bases lay between the germline ends. This CDR3 region has 12 residues. With respect to this clone: What it binds is not known.

The source is a woman in her 30s in good health and CMV-seronegative. The rearrangement uses TRBV5-6 and TRBJ2-1; no clear D gene. Sequencing was performed on PBMCs. The CDR3 sequence: CASSLLGYEQFF. The CDR3 nucleotides are TGTGCCAGCAGCTTGCTGGGCTACGAGCAGTTCTTC.